Listed below are T cell receptor beta chains from one sample, sequenced in a study of blood T cell repertoires in COVID-19. Using immunoSEQ multiplex PCR, the repertoire was profiled, and TCRdb retains in-frame clones only, with some absent. The sample holds about 370,000 clones, 85% to 90% seen once. The sample comprised PBMCs or T cells enriched from blood (not recorded which). The origin of the receptors is a man younger than 35 who had recovered from COVID-19. Each CDR3 is given without its conserved first and last residue.

V gene	J gene	CDR3 protein
TRBV7-9	TRBJ2-5	ASSFGPSGQETQY
TRBV15	TRBJ1-2	ATLDREYGYT
TRBV12-3/TRBV12-4	TRBJ2-2	ASSFEGTGELF
TRBV19	TRBJ2-1	ASSPLVPPYNEQF
TRBV30	TRBJ1-1	AWGTGRLGEAF
TRBV10-1	TRBJ2-1	ASSDPGLAGYNEQF
TRBV4-1	TRBJ2-3	ASSLPRDTQY
TRBV6-5	TRBJ2-3	ASSYSSLPTDTQY
TRBV11-2	TRBJ2-3	ASSLVQPADTQY
TRBV27	TRBJ2-7	ASSLMWTGRTYEQY
TRBV7-9	TRBJ2-3	ATTLNRGPGLASDTQY
TRBV5-6	TRBJ2-7	ASSLWENEQY
TRBV30	TRBJ1-1	AWSVRGFVNTEAF
TRBV7-2	TRBJ1-5	ASSSPSGGGNQPQH
TRBV28	TRBJ2-1	ASSPRGYAGSEQF
TRBV6-5	TRBJ2-1	ASRRGNEQF
TRBV12-3/TRBV12-4	TRBJ2-3	ASSLRGSDTQY
TRBV29-1	TRBJ2-5	SAIRGRETQY
TRBV28	TRBJ2-4	ASSPSRTGQNIQY
TRBV2	TRBJ1-3	ASSGPGAGNTIY
TRBV7-2	TRBJ2-7	ASSPDRGSYEQY
TRBV30	TRBJ2-1	AWTDYLSYNEQF
TRBV3-1/TRBV3-2	TRBJ2-7	ASSPTGVEQY
TRBV28	TRBJ2-4	ASSFRSLAKNIQY
TRBV5-4	TRBJ1-1	ASSTSGQMNTEAF
TRBV2	TRBJ1-4	ASRGYSQGAKLF
TRBV28	TRBJ1-2	ASSLTVPLNYGYT
TRBV10-1	TRBJ2-3	ASSEGARNPDTQY
TRBV5-4	TRBJ1-6	ASSPSRTGGAPLH
TRBV28	TRBJ2-3	ASTRSGDGTDTQY
TRBV6-5	TRBJ1-5	ASSRQGGNNQPQH
TRBV5-1	TRBJ1-2	ASSLGHIGISNYGYT
TRBV10-2	TRBJ1-1	ASRDRTQGEAF
TRBV7-6	TRBJ2-7	ASSPAGTGGFHYEQY
TRBV12-5	TRBJ1-2	ASGLSFSPYGYT
TRBV12-3/TRBV12-4	TRBJ1-1	ASAGGGTEAF
TRBV7-3	TRBJ2-1	ASSLEHNEQF
TRBV19	TRBJ1-4	ASSKVGGATNEKLF
TRBV7-9	TRBJ1-2	ASSSLQGNYGYT
TRBV11-3	TRBJ2-1	ASSARRGQQF
TRBV18	TRBJ2-3	ASSPGGAADTQY
TRBV28	TRBJ2-1	ASSSAGGTYNEQF